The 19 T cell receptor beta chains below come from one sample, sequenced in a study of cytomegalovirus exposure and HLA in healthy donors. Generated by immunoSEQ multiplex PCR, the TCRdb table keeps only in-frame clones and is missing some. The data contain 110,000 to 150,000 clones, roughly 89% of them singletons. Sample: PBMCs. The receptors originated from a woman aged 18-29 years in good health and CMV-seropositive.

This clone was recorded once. The CDR3 region has the DNA TGTGCCAGTAGTGGCCTAACCCCCTCGACAGGGCTGCGCGAGACCCAGTACTTC. Encoded protein: CASSGLTPSTGLRETQYF. The chain joins TRBV19 to TRBJ2-5; 7 nucleotides align to TRBD1. V trimming: 5 bases; J trimming: 5 bases; junction bases outside the gene matches: 20. The CDR3 is made up of 18 amino acids. CDR1 is LNHDA, CDR2 SQIVND, per germline (reference sequence).

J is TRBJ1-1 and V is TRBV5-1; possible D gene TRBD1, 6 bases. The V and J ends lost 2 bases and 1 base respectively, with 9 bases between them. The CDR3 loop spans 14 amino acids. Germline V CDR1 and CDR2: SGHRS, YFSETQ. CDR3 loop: CASSFTQGNTEAFF. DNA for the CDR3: TGCGCCAGCAGCTTCACACAGGGGAACACTGAAGCTTTCTTT. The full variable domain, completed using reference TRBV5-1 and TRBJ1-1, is KAGVTQTPRYLIKTRGQQVTLSCSPISGHRSVSWYQQTPGQGLQFLFEYFSETQRNKGNFPGRFSGRQFSNSRSEMNVSTLELGDSALYLCASSFTQGNTEAFFGQGTRLTVV.

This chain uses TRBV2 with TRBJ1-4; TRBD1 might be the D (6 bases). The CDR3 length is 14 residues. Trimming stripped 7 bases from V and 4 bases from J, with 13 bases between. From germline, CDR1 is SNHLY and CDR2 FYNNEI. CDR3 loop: CASTWGQNNEKLFF. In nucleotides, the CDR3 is TGTGCCAGCACCTGGGGGCAAAATAATGAAAAACTGTTTTTT.

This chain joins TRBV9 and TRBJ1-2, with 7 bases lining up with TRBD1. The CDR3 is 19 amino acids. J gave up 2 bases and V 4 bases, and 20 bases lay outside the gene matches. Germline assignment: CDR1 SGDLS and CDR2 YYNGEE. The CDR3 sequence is CASSPRDRLLSPVNYGYTF. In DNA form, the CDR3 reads TGTGCCAGCAGCCCCCGGGACAGACTCTTGTCGCCTGTCAACTATGGCTACACCTTC.

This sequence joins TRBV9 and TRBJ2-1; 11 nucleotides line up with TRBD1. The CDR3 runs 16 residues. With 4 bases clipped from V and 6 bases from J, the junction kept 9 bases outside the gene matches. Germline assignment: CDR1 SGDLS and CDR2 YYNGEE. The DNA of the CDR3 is TGTGCCAGCAGCTTAGGACAGGGGGCAAGTATCAATGAGCAGTTCTTC. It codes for CASSLGQGASINEQFF.

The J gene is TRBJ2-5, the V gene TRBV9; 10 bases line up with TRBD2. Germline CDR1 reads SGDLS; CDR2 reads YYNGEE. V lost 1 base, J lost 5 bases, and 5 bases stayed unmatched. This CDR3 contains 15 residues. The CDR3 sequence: CASSVSGGAGETQYF. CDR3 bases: TGTGCCAGCAGCGTAAGCGGGGGGGCCGGGGAGACCCAGTACTTC.

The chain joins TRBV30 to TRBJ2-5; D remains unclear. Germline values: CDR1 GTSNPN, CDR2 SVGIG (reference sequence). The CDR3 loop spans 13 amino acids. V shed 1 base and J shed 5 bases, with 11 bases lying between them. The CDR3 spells CAWSGSLGETQYF. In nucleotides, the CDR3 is TGTGCCTGGAGTGGGTCCCTAGGTGAGACCCAGTACTTC. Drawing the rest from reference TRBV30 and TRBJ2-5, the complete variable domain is SQTIHQWPATLVQPVGSPLSLECTVEGTSNPNLYWYRQAAGRGLQLLFYSVGIGQISSEVPQNLSASRPQDRQFILSSKKLLLSDSGFYLCAWSGSLGETQYFGPGTRLLVL.

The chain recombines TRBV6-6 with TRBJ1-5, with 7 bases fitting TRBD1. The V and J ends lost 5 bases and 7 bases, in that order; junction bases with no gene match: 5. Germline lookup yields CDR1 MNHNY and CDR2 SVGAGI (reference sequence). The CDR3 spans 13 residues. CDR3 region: CASSRQGGQPQHF. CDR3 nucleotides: TGTGCCAGCAGTCGACAGGGAGGACAGCCCCAGCATTTT.

The CDR3 DNA sequence: TGTGCCAGCAGCCCATCGGAGGGAAGCTCCTACAATGAGCAGTTCTTC. As protein: CASSPSEGSSYNEQFF. V and J are TRBV11-2 and TRBJ2-1; the D gene is possibly TRBD2 (6 bases). The CDR3 totals 16 residues. Per germline, CDR1 SGHAT and CDR2 FQNNGV. Trimming removed 5 bases at V and 0 bases at J, with 14 bases between. The complete variable domain, with remaining parts taken from reference TRBV11-2 and TRBJ2-1, reads EAGVAQSPRYKIIEKRQSVAFWCNPISGHATLYWYQQILGQGPKLLIQFQNNGVVDDSQLPKDRFSAERLKGVDSTLKIQPAKLEDSAVYLCASSPSEGSSYNEQFFGPGTRLTVL.

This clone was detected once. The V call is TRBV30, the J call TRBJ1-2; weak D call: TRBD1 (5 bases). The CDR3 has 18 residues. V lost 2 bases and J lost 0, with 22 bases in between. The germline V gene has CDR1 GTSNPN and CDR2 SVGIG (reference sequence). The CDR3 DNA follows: TGTGCCTGGAGTTTTAGTAGGACACCGAATGTAGCTAACTATGGCTACACCTTC. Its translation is CAWSFSRTPNVANYGYTF. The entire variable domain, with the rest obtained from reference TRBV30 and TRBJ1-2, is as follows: SQTIHQWPATLVQPVGSPLSLECTVEGTSNPNLYWYRQAAGRGLQLLFYSVGIGQISSEVPQNLSASRPQDRQFILSSKKLLLSDSGFYLCAWSFSRTPNVANYGYTFGSGTRLTVV.

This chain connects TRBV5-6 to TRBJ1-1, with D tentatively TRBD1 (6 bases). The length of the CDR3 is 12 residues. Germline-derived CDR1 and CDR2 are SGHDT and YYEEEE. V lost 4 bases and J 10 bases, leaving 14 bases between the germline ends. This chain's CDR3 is CASSPGGGLAFF. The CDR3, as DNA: TGTGCCAGCAGCCCGGGAGGGGGGTTAGCTTTCTTT.

The CDR3 DNA sequence: TGTGCCAGCAGCGTAGCGACTAGCGGGGGCCAAGAGACCCAGTACTTC. Its protein is CASSVATSGGQETQYF. The chain recombines TRBV9 with TRBJ2-5, with 12 bases lining up with TRBD2. CDR1 and CDR2 from the germline V gene are SGDLS and YYNGEE. The junction had 1 base not matched to a gene; V was cut back by 0 bases and J by 1 base. CDR3 length: 16 amino acids.

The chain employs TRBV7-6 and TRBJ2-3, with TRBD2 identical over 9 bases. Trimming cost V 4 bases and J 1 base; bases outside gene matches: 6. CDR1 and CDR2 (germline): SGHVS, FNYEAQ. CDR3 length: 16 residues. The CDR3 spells CASSSRGGAGTDTQYF. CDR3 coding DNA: TGTGCCAGCAGCTCACGCGGGGGGGCGGGCACAGATACGCAGTATTTT.

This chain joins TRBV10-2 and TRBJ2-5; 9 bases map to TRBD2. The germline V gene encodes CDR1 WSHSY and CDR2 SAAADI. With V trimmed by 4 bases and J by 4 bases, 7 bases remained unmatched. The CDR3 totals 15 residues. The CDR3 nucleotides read TGCGCCAGCAGTGCTATGCGGGGGGGCGGAGAGACCCAGTACTTC. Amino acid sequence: CASSAMRGGGETQYF.

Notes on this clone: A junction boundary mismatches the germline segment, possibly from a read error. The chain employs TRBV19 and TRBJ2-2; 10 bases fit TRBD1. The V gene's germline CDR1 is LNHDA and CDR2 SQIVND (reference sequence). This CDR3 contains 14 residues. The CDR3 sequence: CASRIGTGAGELFF. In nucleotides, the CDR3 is TGTGCCAGTAGGATAGGGACAGGGGCCGGGGAGCTGTTTTTT.

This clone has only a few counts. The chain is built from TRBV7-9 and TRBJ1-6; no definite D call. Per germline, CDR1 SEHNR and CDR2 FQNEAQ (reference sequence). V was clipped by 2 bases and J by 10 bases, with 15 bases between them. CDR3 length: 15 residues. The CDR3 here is CASSLISRAGSPLHF. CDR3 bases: TGTGCCAGCAGCTTAATATCAAGGGCGGGGTCACCCCTCCACTTT.

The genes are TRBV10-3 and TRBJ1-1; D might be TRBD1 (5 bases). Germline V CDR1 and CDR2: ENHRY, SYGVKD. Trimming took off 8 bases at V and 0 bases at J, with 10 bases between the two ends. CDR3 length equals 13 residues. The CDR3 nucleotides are TGTGCCATCGGGGCGGCCGTGAACACTGAAGCTTTCTTT. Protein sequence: CAIGAAVNTEAFF.

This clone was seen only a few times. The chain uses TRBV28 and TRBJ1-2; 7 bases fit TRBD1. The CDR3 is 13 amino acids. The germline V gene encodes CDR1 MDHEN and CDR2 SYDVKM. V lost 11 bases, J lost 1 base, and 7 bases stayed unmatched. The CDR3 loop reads CAVVQGLNYGYTF. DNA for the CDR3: TGTGCCGTCGTACAGGGGCTTAACTATGGCTACACCTTC.

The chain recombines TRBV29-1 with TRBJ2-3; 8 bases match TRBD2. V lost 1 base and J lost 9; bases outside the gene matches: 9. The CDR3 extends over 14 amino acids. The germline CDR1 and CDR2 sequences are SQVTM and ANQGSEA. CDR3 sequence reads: CSVEGGLGFSTQYF. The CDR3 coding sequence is TGCAGCGTTGAAGGGGGACTAGGATTTAGCACGCAGTATTTT.